The 22 T cell receptor beta chains reported below all come from one sample, sequenced in a study of T-cell reconstitution after alpha-beta-depleted transplantation in children. Unique molecular identifiers were used in preparing the TCRbeta library. TCRdb reprocessed the PCR reads via MiXCR and lists one record per CDR3 protein. This sample has hundreds of thousands of distinct CDR3 sequences; 20% to 30% occur once, and the top ten carry roughly 5%. The sequencing used PBMCs, mostly from graft donor cells, collected 360 days after TCRalphabeta/CD19-depleted stem cell transplant. The receptors were gathered from a female patient aged 2 to 10 who had a stem cell transplant for congenital amegakaryocytic thrombocytopenia, so the T cells may come from the graft donor.

The CDR3 is CASSRDREFNEQFF. The CDR3 nucleotides are TGTGCCAGCTCAAGGGACAGGGAGTTTAATGAGCAGTTCTTC. The chain has TRBV18 and TRBJ2-1, with 9 bases fitting TRBD1. Per the germline V gene, CDR1 is KGHSH and CDR2 is LQKENI. The ends lost 5 bases at V and 7 bases at J; junction bases unmatched: 6. This CDR3 spans 14 amino acids.

The table lists this clonotype with a few counts. V gene TRBV20-1 combines with J gene TRBJ1-1; 7 bases are shared with TRBD1. The CDR3 is made up of 14 amino acids. The germline V gene has CDR1 DFQATT and CDR2 SNEGSKA (reference sequence). Losses at the gene ends were 1 base for V and 5 bases for J; bases not matched to a gene: 7. The CDR3 DNA reads TGCAGTGCTAGAGCTACAGGGGAAAGGACTGAAGCTTTCTTT. This codes for CSARATGERTEAFF.

In its sample, this clonotype was seen a few times. The rearrangement joins TRBV4-2 to TRBJ2-2; D is uncertain. V was pared by 0 bases and J by 2 bases, with 7 bases between. Germline V gene lookup returns CDR1 LGHNA and CDR2 YNFKEQ. CDR3 length: 15 amino acids. The CDR3 is CASSQEPINTGELFF. CDR3 in DNA: TGTGCCAGCAGCCAAGAGCCGATTAACACCGGGGAGCTGTTTTTT.

The V call is TRBV4-3, the J call TRBJ1-5; D may be TRBD1 (5 bases). The V and J ends lost 0 bases and 4 bases respectively, with 13 bases between them. This CDR3 has 16 amino acids. The germline gives CDR1 LGHNA, CDR2 YSLEER. CDR3 amino acids: CASSQDASGRNQPQHF. CDR3 sequence (DNA): TGCGCCAGCAGCCAAGATGCTTCAGGGAGGAATCAGCCCCAGCATTTT.

In its sample, this clonotype was seen a few times. The chain combines TRBV5-5 with TRBJ2-1; D remains ambiguous. V lost 4 bases to trimming and J lost 5 bases, with 10 bases between them. CDR3 length: 13 amino acids. The germline CDR1 and CDR2 sequences are SGHKS and YYEKEE (reference sequence). CDR3 sequence (DNA): TGTGCCAGCAGCCTGAGATTGGACAATGAGCAGTTCTTC. It translates to CASSLRLDNEQFF.

The chain links TRBV5-1 to TRBJ1-1; D is uncertain. Trimming cost V 4 bases and J 7 bases, with 17 bases left between them. Germline V lookup: CDR1 SGHRS, CDR2 YFSETQ. The CDR3 consists of 14 residues. The CDR3: CASSPRTTDGEAFF. The DNA of the CDR3 is TGCGCCAGCAGCCCTAGAACCACGGACGGTGAAGCTTTCTTT.

This clonotype has more than one count but fewer than ten. The chain combines TRBV6-1 with TRBJ2-1, with TRBD2 identical over 12 bases. The CDR3 has 17 residues. Germline lookup yields CDR1 MNHNS and CDR2 SASEGT. J gave up 6 bases and V 6 bases, and 12 bases lay outside the gene matches. The CDR3 here is CASSPDWGTSGLNEQFF. Here the CDR3 DNA reads TGTGCCAGCAGCCCTGATTGGGGGACTAGCGGGCTCAATGAGCAGTTCTTC.

J is TRBJ2-6 and V is TRBV6-1; tentatively, D is TRBD1 (6 bases). Trimming shortened V by 5 bases and J by 2 bases, and 10 bases separated the two germline ends. The CDR3 loop spans 15 amino acids. The germline V gene has CDR1 MNHNS and CDR2 SASEGT. In nucleotides, the CDR3 is TGTGCCAGCAGTAGGACAGCTCCTGGGGCCAACGTCCTGACTTTC. Its translation: CASSRTAPGANVLTF.

The chain couples TRBV20-1 to TRBJ2-3; 8 bases line up with TRBD2. CDR3 size: 16 residues. J gave up 1 base and V 1 base, and 7 bases lay outside the gene matches. Germline V CDR1 and CDR2: DFQATT, SNEGSKA (reference sequence). The CDR3 sequence: CSARGLAGWGTDTQYF. Here the CDR3 DNA reads TGCAGTGCTAGAGGCCTAGCGGGTTGGGGCACAGATACGCAGTATTTT.

The V and J genes are TRBV2 and TRBJ1-4, with 11 bases matching TRBD1. CDR1 and CDR2 from the germline V gene are SNHLY and FYNNEI. The CDR3 is 16 residues long. V was clipped by 6 bases and J by 7 bases; unmatched bases: 10. The CDR3 spells CASRSRDRGVSEKLFF. CDR3 in DNA: TGTGCCAGCAGGAGCCGGGACAGGGGGGTCAGTGAAAAACTGTTTTTT. Supplemented by reference TRBV2 and TRBJ1-4, the full variable domain reads EPEVTQTPSHQVTQMGQEVILRCVPISNHLYFYWYRQILGQKVEFLVSFYNNEISEKSEIFDDQFSVERPDGSNFTLKIRSTKLEDSAMYFCASRSRDRGVSEKLFFGSGTQLSVL.

This clonotype was counted only a few times. The chain recombines TRBV10-3 with TRBJ1-1, with a possible D match to TRBD1 (5 bases). From germline, CDR1 is ENHRY and CDR2 SYGVKD. This CDR3 is built from 14 residues. V lost 3 bases and J 4 bases, leaving 12 bases between the germline ends. The CDR3 sequence is CAISEKGFSTEAFF. CDR3 DNA sequence: TGTGCCATCAGTGAAAAGGGGTTCTCCACTGAAGCTTTCTTT.

The V and J genes are TRBV9 and TRBJ2-3; 10 bases are shared with TRBD2. Trimming took 1 base from V and 2 from J; bases not matched to a gene: 7. CDR1 is SGDLS and CDR2 is YYNGEE in the germline V gene. The CDR3 has 17 amino acids. CDR3 sequence (DNA): TGTGCCAGCAGCGTAAGGGCTAGCGGGAGTTTCACAGATACGCAGTATTTT. This translates into CASSVRASGSFTDTQYF.

This chain links TRBV9 with TRBJ2-2, with D possibly being TRBD2 (5 bases). CDR3 length: 17 residues. V was shortened by 3 bases and J by 3 bases, with 18 bases between the two germline ends. Germline lookup yields CDR1 SGDLS and CDR2 YYNGEE. The CDR3 DNA is TGTGCCAGCAGCGGACCCCGGAAGCGCGGGCACACCGGGGAGCTGTTTTTT. It is translated as CASSGPRKRGHTGELFF. Full variable domain (missing parts from reference TRBV9 and TRBJ2-2): DSGVTQTPKHLITATGQRVTLRCSPRSGDLSVYWYQQSLDQGLQFLIQYYNGEERAKGNILERFSAQQFPDLHSELNLSSLELGDSALYFCASSGPRKRGHTGELFFGEGSRLTVL.

This clonotype was observed a handful of times. CDR3 nucleotides: TGCGCCAGCAGACCGGGACAGTTGGAAGAGACCCAGTACTTC. Translated, it gives CASRPGQLEETQYF. The chain combines TRBV5-1 with TRBJ2-5, with 7 bases lining up with TRBD1. Germline CDR1 reads SGHRS; CDR2 reads YFSETQ. With V trimmed by 5 bases and J by 3 bases, 7 bases remained unmatched. CDR3 size: 14 residues.

In this sample, this clonotype turned up many times. CDR3 nucleotides: TGTGCCATCAGTGCCTCTAGCGGCCTTAGCACAGATACGCAGTATTTT. Amino acids: CAISASSGLSTDTQYF. V is TRBV10-3 and J is TRBJ2-3; TRBD2 matches 7 bases. The V and J ends lost 4 bases and 0 bases, in that order; junction bases with no gene match: 7. The CDR3 runs to 16 residues. Germline assignment: CDR1 ENHRY and CDR2 SYGVKD.

This clonotype was observed a handful of times. The rearrangement joins TRBV29-1 to TRBJ2-2; no clear D gene. Trimming pared 2 bases from V and 0 bases from J, leaving 7 bases between. Germline V lookup: CDR1 SQVTM, CDR2 ANQGSEA. The CDR3 contains 14 residues. CDR3 residues: CSVEKIPNTGELFF. CDR3 coding DNA: TGCAGCGTTGAAAAAATTCCGAACACCGGGGAGCTGTTTTTT.

The chain carries TRBV6-1 and TRBJ2-1; 8 nucleotides line up with TRBD2. The ends lost 2 bases at V and 0 bases at J; junction bases unmatched: 3. The CDR3 is made up of 16 amino acids. Germline V gene data show CDR1 as MNHNS and CDR2 as SASEGT. CDR3 protein: CASSELRGASYNEQFF. The DNA for the CDR3 is TGTGCCAGCAGTGAATTGCGGGGGGCCTCCTACAATGAGCAGTTCTTC.

This clonotype appeared a few times. This chain connects TRBV10-3 to TRBJ2-3, with D maybe TRBD1 (6 bases). Germline V lookup: CDR1 ENHRY, CDR2 SYGVKD. The germline V and J ends were trimmed by 6 bases and 4 bases, with 17 bases remaining between them. CDR3 length: 15 residues. The CDR3 spells CAIRDSQVRADTQYF. Here the CDR3 DNA reads TGTGCCATCAGGGACAGCCAAGTTCGCGCAGATACGCAGTATTTT.

The genes are TRBV10-3 and TRBJ2-7; D may be TRBD2 (6 bases). Germline lookup yields CDR1 ENHRY and CDR2 SYGVKD. This CDR3 is 15 amino acids long. V gave up 3 bases and J gave up 0 bases, with 12 bases separating them. The CDR3 DNA is TGTGCCATCAGTGAAGGGACTCTTCGCTCCTACGAGCAGTACTTC. Translating it yields CAISEGTLRSYEQYF.

The J gene is TRBJ2-3, the V gene TRBV5-1; unclear D gene. V lost 2 bases to trimming and J lost 1 base, with 14 bases between them. The CDR3 sequence is 16 residues long. Per the germline V gene, CDR1 is SGHRS and CDR2 is YFSETQ. The CDR3 nucleotides are TGCGCCAGCAGCTTATCGACATTTCACGGCACAGATACGCAGTATTTT. It yields the protein CASSLSTFHGTDTQYF. Using reference TRBV5-1 and TRBJ2-3 for the parts outside the CDR3, the full variable domain is KAGVTQTPRYLIKTRGQQVTLSCSPISGHRSVSWYQQTPGQGLQFLFEYFSETQRNKGNFPGRFSGRQFSNSRSEMNVSTLELGDSALYLCASSLSTFHGTDTQYFGPGTRLTVL.

This clonotype was recorded a few times. The chain employs TRBV28 and TRBJ2-7; 7 positions agree with TRBD1. The CDR3 loop spans 18 amino acids. Losses at the gene ends were 2 bases for V and 0 bases for J; bases not matched to a gene: 13. The germline gives CDR1 MDHEN, CDR2 SYDVKM. DNA of the CDR3: TGTGCCAGCAGTTTACCCCCATCCCCACAGGGGTTCTCCTACGAGCAGTACTTC. Translated, it gives CASSLPPSPQGFSYEQYF.

This clonotype showed up just a few times. The chain joins TRBV12-3 or TRBV12-4 to TRBJ2-3, with a tentative D call TRBD2 (5 bases). Trimming removed 3 bases at V and 6 bases at J, with 13 bases between. The length of the CDR3 is 14 residues. CDR3 in DNA: TGTGCCAGCAGTTTCGGGCTAGCACGGGATACGCAGTATTTT. Translated, it gives CASSFGLARDTQYF.